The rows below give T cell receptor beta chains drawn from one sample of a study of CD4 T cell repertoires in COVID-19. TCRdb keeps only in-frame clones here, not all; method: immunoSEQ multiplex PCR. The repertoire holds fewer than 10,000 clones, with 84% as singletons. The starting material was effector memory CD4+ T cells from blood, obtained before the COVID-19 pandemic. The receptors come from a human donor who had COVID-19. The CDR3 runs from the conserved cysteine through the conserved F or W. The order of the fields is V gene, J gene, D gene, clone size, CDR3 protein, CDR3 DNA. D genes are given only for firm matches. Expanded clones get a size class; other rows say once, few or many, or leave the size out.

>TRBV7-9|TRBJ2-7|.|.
CASSLTGQITYEQYF
TGTGCCAGCAGCTTAACCGGACAGATCACCTACGAGCAGTACTTC
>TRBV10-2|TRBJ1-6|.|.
CASRRDSGNSPLHF
TGCGCCAGCAGAAGGGATTCGGGAAATTCACCCCTCCACTTT
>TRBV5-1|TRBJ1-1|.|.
CASSREDTEAFF
TGCGCCAGCAGCCGAGAGGACACTGAAGCTTTCTTT
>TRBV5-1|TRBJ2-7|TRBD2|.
CASSFGGALTYEQYF
TGCGCCAGCAGCTTCGGGGGGGCACTCACCTACGAGCAGTACTTC
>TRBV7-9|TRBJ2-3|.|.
CASSFFEIVSTDTQYF
TGTGCCAGCAGCTTTTTTGAGATCGTTAGCACAGATACGCAGTATTTT
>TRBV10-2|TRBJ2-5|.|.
CASSEQGTHETQYF
TGCGCCAGCAGTGAGCAGGGGACCCATGAGACCCAGTACTTC
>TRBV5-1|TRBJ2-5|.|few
CASSLVYQETQYF
TGCGCCAGCAGCTTGGTATACCAAGAGACCCAGTACTTC
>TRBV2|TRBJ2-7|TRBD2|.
CASSSSSGASYEQYF
TGTGCCAGCAGTTCCTCTAGCGGGGCTTCCTACGAGCAGTACTTC
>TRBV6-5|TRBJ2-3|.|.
CASSPDLWSTDTQYF
TGTGCCAGCAGTCCGGACTTATGGAGCACAGATACGCAGTATTTT
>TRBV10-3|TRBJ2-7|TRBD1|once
CAISATGTGPYEQYF
TGTGCCATCAGTGCAACCGGGACAGGGCCCTACGAGCAGTACTTC
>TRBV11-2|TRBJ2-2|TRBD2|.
CASSLGASGSSGGELFF
TGTGCCAGCAGCTTGGGGGCTAGCGGGAGTTCGGGCGGGGAGCTGTTTTTT
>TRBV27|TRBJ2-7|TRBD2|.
CASSFPGLGFYEQYF
TGTGCCAGCAGTTTCCCGGGACTAGGGTTCTACGAGCAGTACTTC
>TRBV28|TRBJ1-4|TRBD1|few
CASSPPTDRVNEKLFF
TGTGCCAGCAGTCCCCCAACCGACAGGGTTAATGAAAAACTGTTTTTT
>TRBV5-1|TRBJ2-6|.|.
CASSGGVSGANVLTF
TGCGCCAGCAGCGGAGGGGTTTCCGGGGCCAACGTCCTGACTTTC
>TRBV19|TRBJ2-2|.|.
CASSRGGRANTGELFF
TGTGCCAGTAGTAGAGGCGGCAGGGCGAACACCGGGGAGCTGTTTTTT
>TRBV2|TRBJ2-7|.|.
CASSDPGVGARDEQYF
TGTGCCAGCAGTGATCCTGGGGTGGGGGCTAGAGACGAGCAGTACTTC
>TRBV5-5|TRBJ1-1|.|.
CASSLGVGTEAFF
TGTGCCAGCAGCTTGGGGGTCGGGACTGAAGCTTTCTTT
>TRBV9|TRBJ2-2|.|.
CASSVNLVRAELTGELFF
TGTGCCAGCAGCGTAAATCTCGTGAGGGCGGAACTGACCGGGGAGCTGTTTTTT
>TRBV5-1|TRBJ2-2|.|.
CASSTDIIANTGELFF
TGCGCCAGCAGCACGGACATCATAGCGAACACCGGGGAGCTGTTTTTT
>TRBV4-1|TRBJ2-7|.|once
CASSQDAGDSYEQYF
TGCGCCAGCAGCCAAGATGCAGGGGATAGCTACGAGCAGTACTTC
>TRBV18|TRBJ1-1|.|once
CASSPRWTAMNTEAFF
TGTGCCAGCTCACCGAGATGGACAGCTATGAACACTGAAGCTTTCTTT
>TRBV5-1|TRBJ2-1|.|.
CASSLNSVQFF
TGCGCCAGCAGCTTAAACTCCGTACAGTTCTTC
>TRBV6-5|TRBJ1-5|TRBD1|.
CASSWKTGGNQPQHF
TGTGCCAGCAGTTGGAAGACAGGGGGCAATCAGCCCCAGCATTTT
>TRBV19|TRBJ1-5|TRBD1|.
CASTQGAANQPQHF
TGTGCCAGTACCCAGGGGGCGGCCAATCAGCCCCAGCATTTT
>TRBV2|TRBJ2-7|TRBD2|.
CASRMTASGPYEQYF
TGTGCCAGCAGGATGACGGCTAGCGGTCCCTACGAGCAGTACTTC
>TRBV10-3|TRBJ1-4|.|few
CAISEGHGNEKLFF
TGTGCCATCAGTGAGGGACACGGAAATGAAAAACTGTTTTTT
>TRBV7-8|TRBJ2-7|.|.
CASSLAGRGHEQYF
TGTGCCAGCAGCTTAGCGGGCAGGGGTCACGAGCAGTACTTC
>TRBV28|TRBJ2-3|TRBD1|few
CASSSRQGGIRDTQYF
TGTGCCAGCAGTTCCAGACAGGGCGGCATTCGAGATACGCAGTATTTT
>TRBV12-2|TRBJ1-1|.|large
CATRGLGAFF
TGTGCAACCCGCGGTTTAGGCGCTTTCTTT
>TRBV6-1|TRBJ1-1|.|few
CASMGDNTEAFF
TGTGCCAGCATGGGAGACAACACTGAAGCTTTCTTT
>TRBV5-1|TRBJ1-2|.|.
CASSLSQGGYGYTF
TGCGCCAGCAGCTTATCCCAGGGAGGATATGGCTACACCTTC
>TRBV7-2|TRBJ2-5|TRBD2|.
CASSLRRGDTPKTQYF
TGTGCCAGCAGCTTACGGCGGGGGGACACTCCCAAGACCCAGTACTTC
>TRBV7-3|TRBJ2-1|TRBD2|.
CASSSRTSGGAEQFF
TGTGCCAGCAGCTCCCGGACTAGCGGGGGGGCGGAGCAGTTCTTC